Following are 27 T cell receptor beta chains from one sample sequenced in a study of molecular identifiers for immune sequencing clone quantification. MiXCR was run by TCRdb on the PCR reads, yielding one entry per CDR3 protein. The sample shows over 300,000 distinct CDR3 sequences, over 20% of them seen only once. Sequenced material: naive CD8+ T cells from blood, with Jurkat cell RNA spiked in. Subset indicated: FACS-sorted CD8+CD4-CCR7+CD45RA+ naive T cells. These receptors all come from a human donor in good health. Some libraries in this study had Jurkat cell RNA spiked in.

This chain joins TRBV11-2 and TRBJ1-1; no firm D call. CDR1 is SGHAT and CDR2 is FQNNGV in the germline V gene. This CDR3 spans 14 amino acids. V was clipped by 2 bases and J by 3 bases, with 10 bases between them. This CDR3 is CASSLRRPDTEAFF. CDR3 nucleotides: TGTGCCAGCAGCTTACGGAGGCCCGACACTGAAGCTTTCTTT.

This clonotype was seen at least ten times. The chain recombines TRBV4-3 with TRBJ2-3; TRBD1 matches 11 bases. The CDR3 length is 16 residues. Germline V CDR1 and CDR2: LGHNA, YSLEER. Losses at the gene ends were 0 bases for V and 7 bases for J; bases not matched to a gene: 6. The CDR3: CASSQDRGQGANTQYF. The CDR3 nucleotides are TGCGCCAGCAGCCAAGATAGAGGACAGGGGGCGAATACGCAGTATTTT.

Comments on this clonotype: A read error may produce the germline difference seen at one junction end. The chain couples TRBV7-2 to TRBJ2-3, with 11 bases that match TRBD2. Germline loops: CDR1 SGHTA, CDR2 FQGNSA. The CDR3 is made up of 17 amino acids. For the CDR3, the DNA is TGTGCCCGCAGCCTTCTAGCGGGAGGCTATAGCACAGATACGCAGTATTTT. Residues: CARSLLAGGYSTDTQYF.

The chain couples TRBV7-9 to TRBJ1-4, with D tentatively TRBD1 (5 bases). Trimming removed 5 bases at V and 8 bases at J, with 9 bases between. CDR1 is SEHNR and CDR2 is FQNEAQ in the germline V gene (reference sequence). The CDR3 sequence is 12 residues long. The CDR3: CASSPEGEKLFF. The CDR3 region has the DNA TGTGCCAGCAGCCCGGAGGGGGAAAAACTGTTTTTT.

Worth noting for this clonotype: This may be a read error, as it is one base from a much larger clone. Lacking the conserved final phenylalanine or tryptophan, this CDR3 likely reflects a read error. The genes are TRBV7-9 and TRBJ2-3; D unresolved. The CDR3 sequence is 14 residues long. Trimming took off 7 bases at V and 7 bases at J, with 18 bases between the two ends. Germline-derived CDR1 and CDR2 are SEHNR and FQNEAQ (reference sequence). CDR3 amino acids: CASTYPLSINTQYS. In DNA form, the CDR3 reads TGTGCCAGCACCTACCCCCTCTCCATTAATACGCAGTATTCT.

The table lists this clonotype with many counts. The V gene is TRBV5-5, the J gene TRBJ1-6; no reliable D call. CDR1 and CDR2 from the germline V gene are SGHKS and YYEKEE (reference sequence). Between the trimmed V and J ends, which lost 0 bases and 14 bases, there was a span of 9 bases. This CDR3 contains 12 residues. The CDR3 loop is CASSLGRSSLHF. The CDR3 region has the DNA TGTGCCAGCAGCTTGGGACGGTCTTCCCTCCACTTT.

In regard to this clonotype: The junction does not match germline at one end; this may be a read error. This chain connects TRBV20-1 to TRBJ2-7; either TRBD1 or TRBD2 may supply D (5 bases each). Germline V gives CDR1 DFQATT, CDR2 SNEGSKA (reference sequence). This CDR3 comprises 17 residues. The CDR3 region is CSARDGGGRSSSYEHYF. The CDR3 DNA reads TGCAGTGCTAGAGATGGGGGTGGGCGTTCTTCCTCCTACGAGCATTACTTC.

This chain joins TRBV6-6 and TRBJ2-5, with 7 bases matching TRBD2. The CDR3 spans 12 residues. The germline V gene encodes CDR1 MNHNY and CDR2 SVGAGI (reference sequence). The V and J ends lost 8 bases and 5 bases, in that order; junction bases with no gene match: 5. CDR3 residues: CASGGGFETQYF. The CDR3, as DNA: TGTGCCAGCGGGGGGGGTTTTGAGACCCAGTACTTC.

This rearrangement joins TRBV11-2 to TRBJ2-7; D is unclear. CDR3 length: 13 amino acids. CDR1 is SGHAT, CDR2 FQNNGV, per germline. V lost 5 bases and J 2 bases, leaving 10 bases between the germline ends. CDR3 protein: CASSHRTPYEQYF. The DNA for the CDR3 is TGTGCCAGCAGCCACCGTACCCCCTACGAGCAGTACTTC.

The sample holds many counts of this clonotype. The chain employs TRBV28 and TRBJ2-7; no clear D. Per the germline V gene, CDR1 is MDHEN and CDR2 is SYDVKM. The germline V and J ends were trimmed by 5 bases and 4 bases, with 18 bases remaining between them. CDR3 length: 15 residues. The CDR3 DNA reads TGTGCCAGCAGTCCATGGGCTGGGCGGTCGTACGAGCAGTACTTC. Protein: CASSPWAGRSYEQYF. The full variable domain, in which reference TRBV28 and TRBJ2-7 provide the parts outside the CDR3, is DVKVTQSSRYLVKRTGEKVFLECVQDMDHENMFWYRQDPGLGLRLIYFSYDVKMKEKGDIPEGYSVSREKKERFSLILESASTNQTSMYLCASSPWAGRSYEQYFGPGTRLTVT.

J is TRBJ2-2 and V is TRBV24-1; D may be TRBD1 (6 bases). The V end was cut by 4 bases, the J end by 4 bases, with 24 bases between. The CDR3 runs 19 residues. Germline CDR1 reads KGHDR; CDR2 reads SFDVKD. The CDR3 coding sequence is TGTGCCACCAGTGAAGAGGACAGCCTCCGACCCTATACCACCGGGGAGCTGTTTTTT. Its protein is CATSEEDSLRPYTTGELFF.

The rearrangement uses TRBV30 and TRBJ2-2; TRBD1 aligns across 8 bases. Trimming removed 2 bases from V and 6 bases from J; junction bases left unmatched: 2. Germline assignment: CDR1 GTSNPN and CDR2 SVGIG (reference sequence). This CDR3 has 13 amino acids. The CDR3 sequence: CAWSTTGAGELFF. Written as DNA, the CDR3 is TGTGCCTGGAGTACGACAGGGGCCGGGGAGCTGTTTTTT.

The chain uses TRBV12-3 or TRBV12-4 and TRBJ1-1, with D possibly matching TRBD1 (5 bases). CDR3 size: 13 residues. Trimming left V 7 bases short and J 8 bases short, with 17 bases between. The CDR3 bases are TGTGCCAGCATCACCTCGGGGGGTCGCGAAGCTTTCTTT. Amino acids: CASITSGGREAFF.

On this clonotype: Its ends do not fully match the called genes, so a read error is possible. The chain uses TRBV7-9 and TRBJ2-3; D ambiguous. This CDR3 is built from 18 residues. Germline CDR1 SEHNR, CDR2 FQNEAQ (reference sequence). CDR3 residues: CASSPVVFSASLPDTQCF. CDR3 DNA: TGTGCCAGCAGCCCCGTTGTCTTCTCGGCTAGTCTTCCAGATACGCAGTGTTTT.

This clonotype has just one count. A much bigger clone sits one base away, suggesting this may be a read error. As DNA, the CDR3 is TGCGCCAGCAGCTTGACGGCCGGGACTAGCGTGAGTAATGAGCAGTTCTTC. This codes for CASSLTAGTSVSNEQFF. The J gene is TRBJ2-1, the V gene TRBV5-1; TRBD2 matches at 10 bases. Germline values: CDR1 SGHRS, CDR2 YFSETQ. Germline trimming cut 1 base from V and 7 bases from J; bases unmatched to any gene: 11. CDR3 size: 17 residues. The full variable domain, rest sourced from reference TRBV5-1 and TRBJ2-1, is KAGVTQTPRYLIKTRGQQVTLSCSPISGHRSVSWYQQTPGQGLQFLFEYFSETQRNKGNFPGRFSGRQFSNSRSEMNVSTLELGDSALYLCASSLTAGTSVSNEQFFGPGTRLTVL.

The chain links TRBV7-9 to TRBJ1-1, with 9 bases lining up with TRBD1. Germline CDR1 is SEHNR and CDR2 is FQNEAQ (reference sequence). V lost 2 bases to trimming and J lost 10 bases; unmatched junction nucleotides: 5. CDR3 length: 13 residues. CDR3 sequence reads: CASSLRDREGAFF. The CDR3 coding sequence is TGTGCCAGCAGCTTAAGGGACAGGGAAGGAGCTTTCTTT.

This clonotype was seen a handful of times. The chain employs TRBV11-2 and TRBJ2-7; D may be TRBD1 or TRBD2 (5 bases each). In germline, CDR1 is SGHAT, CDR2 FQNNGV. V shed 5 bases and J shed 5 bases, with 19 bases lying between them. CDR3 length equals 15 residues. The CDR3: CASSIGAKSGNEQYF. As DNA, the CDR3 is TGTGCCAGCAGCATAGGGGCGAAATCGGGGAACGAGCAGTACTTC.

This clonotype has at least ten counts. The germline gene is not matched at one end of the junction; a read error may be the cause. The chain uses TRBV5-1 and TRBJ1-1, with D perhaps matching TRBD1 (6 bases). In germline, CDR1 is SGHRS, CDR2 YFSETQ. This CDR3 spans 13 amino acids. The CDR3 DNA is TGTGCCAGCAGCTTAGGGGGATTCACTGAAGCTTTCTTT. This translates into CASSLGGFTEAFF.

This clonotype appeared many times. The CDR3 here is CAWSLGGETYEQYF. The CDR3 region has the DNA TGTGCCTGGAGTCTGGGCGGGGAAACTTACGAGCAGTACTTC. The genes are TRBV30 and TRBJ2-7, with a possible D match to TRBD2 (6 bases). The CDR3 length is 14 residues. Looked up from germline, CDR1 is GTSNPN and CDR2 is SVGIG (reference sequence). V was clipped by 2 bases and J by 4 bases, with 15 bases between them.

This clonotype was picked up a small number of times. This chain joins TRBV6-1 and TRBJ1-1, with D possibly TRBD1 on 5 matching bases. The CDR3 sequence is 17 residues long. V lost 7 bases to trimming and J lost 1 base, with 22 bases between them. CDR1 is MNHNS, CDR2 SASEGT, per germline. CDR3 DNA sequence: TGTGCCAGCATTGATGAGTCGGAGGGGCCCAGGAACACTGAAGCTTTCTTT. Its protein product is CASIDESEGPRNTEAFF.

V gene TRBV27 combines with J gene TRBJ2-7, with 7 bases fitting TRBD1. Germline loops: CDR1 MNHEY, CDR2 SMNVEV (reference sequence). J was trimmed by 4 bases and V by 3 bases; bases with no gene match: 6. The CDR3 loop spans 14 amino acids. The CDR3 reads CASSFSGTEYEQYF. The CDR3 nucleotides read TGTGCCAGCAGTTTTTCCGGGACAGAGTACGAGCAGTACTTC.

This clonotype has only one observation. The CDR3 ends on some other residue instead of the conserved phenylalanine or tryptophan, so this is likely a read error. V gene TRBV10-3 combines with J gene TRBJ2-3, with 11 bases lining up with TRBD1. Germline V CDR1 and CDR2: ENHRY, SYGVKD. V lost 6 bases, J lost 4 bases, and 9 bases stayed unmatched. CDR3 length: 16 amino acids. CDR3 coding DNA: TGTGCCATCAGGACACCGGGACAGGGGGTAGCAGATACGCAGTATTTA. Translated, it gives CAIRTPGQGVADTQYL.

The rearrangement links TRBV29-1 to TRBJ2-1; 9 nucleotides align to TRBD2. V lost 1 base and J lost 6; bases outside the gene matches: 4. CDR3 length: 14 amino acids. Per the germline V gene, CDR1 is SQVTM and CDR2 is ANQGSEA. CDR3 sequence: CSVEVPREGNEQFF. The DNA for the CDR3 is TGCAGCGTTGAAGTACCGCGGGAGGGCAATGAGCAGTTCTTC.

This clonotype was found a few times. J is TRBJ2-1 and V is TRBV29-1; D gene uncertain. CDR1 is SQVTM, CDR2 ANQGSEA, per germline. V lost 4 bases, J lost 0 bases, and 10 bases lay in between. The CDR3 spans 14 residues. The CDR3 loop is CSVALAYSYNEQFF. The CDR3 DNA reads as TGCAGCGTTGCTCTGGCGTACTCCTACAATGAGCAGTTCTTC.

This clonotype was seen only a few times. CDR3 in amino acids: CASSITSVHGGELFF. The CDR3 DNA follows: TGTGCCAGTAGTATAACATCGGTCCATGGCGGGGAGCTGTTTTTT. V usage is TRBV19 and J usage is TRBJ2-2; no reliable D call. Germline V gives CDR1 LNHDA, CDR2 SQIVND (reference sequence). Trimming cost V 2 bases and J 7 bases, with 14 bases left between them. The CDR3 has 15 residues. Full variable domain (missing parts from reference TRBV19 and TRBJ2-2): DGGITQSPKYLFRKEGQNVTLSCEQNLNHDAMYWYRQDPGQGLRLIYYSQIVNDFQKGDIAEGYSVSREKKESFPLTVTSAQKNPTAFYLCASSITSVHGGELFFGEGSRLTVL.

With respect to this clonotype: One end of the junction varies from germline; a read error may be responsible. The chain recombines TRBV5-1 with TRBJ2-6; D is possibly TRBD1 (5 bases). There are 17 residues in the CDR3. Germline assignment: CDR1 SGHRS and CDR2 YFSETQ. CDR3 residues: CASSLTVIDSGANALIF. CDR3 sequence (DNA): TGCGCCAGCAGCTTGACAGTTATAGACTCTGGGGCCAACGCCCTGATTTTC. The variable domain in full, completed from reference TRBV5-1 and TRBJ2-6, reads KAGVTQTPRYLIKTRGQQVTLSCSPISGHRSVSWYQQTPGQGLQFLFEYFSETQRNKGNFPGRFSGRQFSNSRSEMNVSTLELGDSALYLCASSLTVIDSGANALIFGAGSRLTVL.

This clonotype showed up just once. This CDR3 is missing its conserved last phenylalanine or tryptophan, likely due to a read error. The chain recombines TRBV27 with TRBJ2-7, with D possibly TRBD1 on 5 matching bases. Germline lookup yields CDR1 MNHEY and CDR2 SMNVEV (reference sequence). This CDR3 contains 16 residues. Trimming took off 5 bases at V and 1 base at J, with 18 bases between the two ends. DNA for the CDR3: TGTGCCAGCAGTACAGGTCCCATACCTTATTCCTACGAGCAGTACATC. Its protein product is CASSTGPIPYSYEQYI.